What follows describes a single T cell receptor (beta chain). Its antigen is as yet unknown. This sample stems from a study of OX40 agonist ivuxolimab in advanced cancers. Study-wide background: Enrollees could have had prior anti-PD-1, anti-PD-L1 or anti-CTLA-4 therapy, which 40% to 45% had received.

Clones were sequenced by immunoSEQ multiplex PCR, and TCRdb holds only the in-frame ones, with some missing. Counted here are 34,000 or so clones, 81% occurring once; the ten biggest clones make up about 19%. Findings of the study overall: Expanded clones were, on average, more numerous in CD8+ T cells than in CD4+. Some patients who did not respond also had low normalized T-cell clonal expansion. Blood T cells, both CD4+ and CD8+, expanded clonally by week 6 at 0.1 to 3.0 mg/kg.

The germline V gene has CDR1 GTSNPN and CDR2 SVGIG (reference sequence). This CDR3 spans 18 amino acids. V dropped 0 bases and J dropped 0 bases, with 20 bases sitting between them. This receptor was obtained from an adult with an advanced solid tumor such as melanoma, head and neck, liver or kidney cancer. The rearrangement links TRBV30 to TRBJ1-2, with D uncertain. The sample here was CD4+ or CD8+ T cells sorted from blood, taken in a trial of the OX40 agonist ivuxolimab. CDR3 nucleotides: TGTGCCTGGAGTGTACTCCCCTTGGGCAGGAGATCTAACTATGGCTACACCTTC. This gives the protein CAWSVLPLGRRSNYGYTF.